This T cell receptor beta chain was identified during a study of blood T cells in healthy people across ages. Concerning this clonotype: What it recognizes is unknown.

Donation came from healthy Caucasian individuals in Russia who were aged about 6 to 100. Whole-study results and caveats: There were more naive CD4+ cells and higher diversity in long-lived donors than in aged donors.

The CDR3 is 15 amino acids. V lost 4 bases to trimming and J lost 0 bases, with 12 bases between them. In germline, CDR1 is DFQATT, CDR2 SNEGSKA (reference sequence). A second about 7 to 11 cycle PCR used barcoded and J-beta primers. TCRdb fed the 5' RACE reads into MiXCR, producing one record per CDR3 protein. The repertoire holds just under 900,000 distinct CDR3 sequences, with roughly 26% as singletons. The V gene is TRBV20-1, the J gene TRBJ2-2; the D gene is possibly TRBD1 (6 bases). The specimen sequenced was blood. This clonotype was obtained from a woman older than 75 in good health. The CDR3 loop reads CSAITGTPNTGELFF. CDR3 nucleotides: TGCAGTGCTATAACCGGGACACCGAACACCGGGGAGCTGTTTTTT.